These 32 T cell receptor beta chains originate from one sample sequenced in a study of CD8+ T cells in alopecia areata. Extraction of RNA preceded its reverse transcription into cDNA, which served as the sequencing template. TCRdb keeps only in-frame clones here, not all; method: immunoSEQ multiplex PCR. There are 98,000 or so clones in the sample; 55% to 75% occur only once, and 20% to 25% lies in the top ten. The sequencing sample was made of CD8+ T cells sorted from blood. The receptors were sampled from a human donor in good health.

The chain recombines TRBV29-1 with TRBJ2-2; no firm D call. Trimming took off 7 bases at V and 1 base at J, with 10 bases between the two ends. CDR1 and CDR2 from the germline V gene are SQVTM and ANQGSEA. CDR3 length: 13 residues. This chain's CDR3 is CSAWSGNTGELFF. CDR3 nucleotides: TGCAGCGCCTGGAGTGGGAACACCGGGGAGCTGTTTTTT.

In this sample, this clone turned up a few times. This chain joins TRBV6-6 and TRBJ2-3, with 7 bases aligning to TRBD2. The CDR3 loop spans 14 amino acids. Germline CDR1 reads MNHNY; CDR2 reads SVGAGI (reference sequence). V dropped 4 bases and J dropped 5; count of bases not matched to a gene: 6. This CDR3 reads CASSSSGTKDTQYF. For the CDR3, the DNA is TGTGCCAGCAGTTCCAGCGGGACGAAAGATACGCAGTATTTT.

The rearrangement joins TRBV5-4 to TRBJ2-3, with 8 bases matching TRBD2. Trimming cost V 6 bases and J 0 bases; bases outside gene matches: 9. Germline V gene data show CDR1 as SGHNT and CDR2 as YYREEE (reference sequence). This CDR3 contains 16 residues. CDR3 sequence: CASTTAGGLSTDTQYF. The CDR3 DNA is TGTGCCAGCACAACGGCGGGGGGCCTTAGCACAGATACGCAGTATTTT.

This chain joins TRBV9 and TRBJ2-4, with D perhaps given as TRBD1 or TRBD2 (5 bases each). There are 13 residues in the CDR3. CDR1 and CDR2 from the germline V gene are SGDLS and YYNGEE. Between the trimmed V and J ends, which lost 3 bases and 6 bases, there was a span of 10 bases. The CDR3 region has the DNA TGTGCCAGCAGCGGGTGGGACCTAAACATTCAGTACTTC. Translation: CASSGWDLNIQYF.

V is TRBV5-6 and J is TRBJ1-2; the D is unclear. Germline assignment: CDR1 SGHDT and CDR2 YYEEEE. Trimming took off 6 bases at V and 7 bases at J, with 25 bases between the two ends. The CDR3 covers 16 residues. CDR3 loop: CASKTVTEGSFGGYTF. As DNA, the CDR3 is TGTGCCAGCAAAACCGTGACTGAGGGTTCTTTTGGTGGCTACACCTTC.

This clone was detected a few times. V and J are TRBV5-6 and TRBJ1-1, with no clear D. V shed 0 bases and J shed 5 bases, with 5 bases lying between them. This CDR3 is 12 amino acids long. CDR1 and CDR2 from the germline V gene are SGHDT and YYEEEE. CDR3 sequence: CASSLDSTEAFF. The CDR3 DNA follows: TGTGCCAGCAGCTTGGACAGTACTGAAGCTTTCTTT.

The rearrangement joins TRBV30 to TRBJ2-5, with TRBD1 identical over 8 bases. The J call could be wrong; TRBJ2-7 is a better fit for the DNA end. Germline assignment: CDR1 GTSNPN and CDR2 SVGIG (reference sequence). This CDR3 spans 11 amino acids. CDR3 nucleotide sequence: TGTGCCTGGGGACAGGGCTACGAGCAGTACTTC. Translated: CAWGQGYEQYF.

This rearrangement joins TRBV20-1 to TRBJ1-2, with 7 bases that match TRBD1. This CDR3 is built from 11 residues. Germline V gene lookup returns CDR1 DFQATT and CDR2 SNEGSKA (reference sequence). V lost 7 bases and J lost 6; bases outside the gene matches: 5. This CDR3 is CSVGQGDGYTF. The CDR3 DNA reads TGCAGTGTAGGGCAGGGGGATGGCTACACCTTC.

This clone was seen a few times. This chain connects TRBV11-2 to TRBJ1-5; D uncertain. CDR3 length: 13 residues. Per germline, CDR1 SGHAT and CDR2 FQNNGV. V lost 5 bases and J 4 bases, leaving 9 bases between the germline ends. CDR3 sequence: CASSPDGNQPQHF. As DNA, the CDR3 is TGTGCCAGCAGCCCAGACGGTAATCAGCCCCAGCATTTT.

J is TRBJ2-7 and V is TRBV13, with a weak D call TRBD1 (6 bases). Germline CDR1 and CDR2: PRHDT and FYEKMQ (reference sequence). Trimming shortened V by 3 bases and J by 5 bases, and 8 bases separated the two germline ends. The CDR3 has 12 amino acids. Written as DNA, the CDR3 is TGTGCCAGCAGCTTGGGGGCACACGAGCAGTACTTC. Translated: CASSLGAHEQYF.

The chain couples TRBV13 to TRBJ2-3, with 7 bases aligning to TRBD2. The V and J ends lost 5 bases and 0 bases, in that order; junction bases with no gene match: 8. Germline CDR1 PRHDT, CDR2 FYEKMQ (reference sequence). The CDR3 is made up of 16 amino acids. DNA for the CDR3: TGTGCCAGCAGCGCTAGGCTAGCGGTGAGCACAGATACGCAGTATTTT. It translates to CASSARLAVSTDTQYF. The full variable domain, completed using reference TRBV13 and TRBJ2-3, is AAGVIQSPRHLIKEKRETATLKCYPIPRHDTVYWYQQGPGQDPQFLISFYEKMQSDKGSIPDRFSAQQFSDYHSELNMSSLELGDSALYFCASSARLAVSTDTQYFGPGTRLTVL.

The rearrangement joins TRBV4-2 to TRBJ2-3; D remains ambiguous. Trimming removed 0 bases at V and 4 bases at J, with 17 bases between. CDR1 and CDR2 (germline): LGHNA, YNFKEQ. The CDR3 extends over 17 amino acids. The chain's CDR3 is CASSQDVDPLRPDTQYF. The CDR3 DNA reads as TGTGCCAGCAGCCAAGATGTGGATCCTCTCAGGCCAGATACGCAGTATTTT.

The chain has TRBV7-2 and TRBJ2-7; TRBD2 matches at 10 bases. The germline V gene encodes CDR1 SGHTA and CDR2 FQGNSA. J was trimmed by 4 bases and V by 4 bases; bases with no gene match: 7. The CDR3 covers 15 residues. The CDR3 sequence is CASSSDIAGGYEQYF. CDR3 sequence (DNA): TGTGCCAGCAGCTCAGATATAGCGGGGGGATACGAGCAGTACTTC.

Only one count was recorded for this clone. The V and J genes are TRBV5-1 and TRBJ2-1; 10 nucleotides agree with TRBD2. V gave up 1 base and J gave up 8 bases; unmatched junction bases: 3. CDR3 length: 14 residues. The germline V gene encodes CDR1 SGHRS and CDR2 YFSETQ. This chain's CDR3 is CASSLSSGGHEQFF. Written as DNA, the CDR3 is TGCGCCAGCAGCTTGTCTAGCGGGGGTCATGAGCAGTTCTTC.

The chain uses TRBV7-8 and TRBJ2-5; maybe TRBD2 (6 bases). The CDR3 spans 16 residues. V lost 1 base, J lost 5 bases, and 17 bases lay in between. Germline assignment: CDR1 SGHVS and CDR2 FQNEAQ. CDR3 region: CASSLVGGLVGETQYF. DNA of the CDR3: TGTGCCAGCAGCTTAGTTGGGGGGTTAGTCGGCGAGACCCAGTACTTC.

This sequence joins TRBV9 and TRBJ2-2; 8 bases are shared with TRBD2. Losses at the gene ends were 0 bases for V and 6 bases for J; bases not matched to a gene: 4. The CDR3 loop spans 15 amino acids. CDR1 is SGDLS and CDR2 is YYNGEE in the germline V gene. The CDR3 DNA sequence: TGTGCCAGCAGCGTAGAACAGGGACTAGCCGGGGAGCTGTTTTTT. Protein: CASSVEQGLAGELFF.

This clone was seen a few times. The CDR3 DNA reads TGTGCCAGCAGCTGGGACAGGGGTATCGGCGAGCAGTACTTC. It translates to CASSWDRGIGEQYF. V usage is TRBV5-6 and J usage is TRBJ2-7; 10 bases agree with TRBD1. The CDR3 spans 14 residues. V trimming: 3 bases; J trimming: 6 bases; junction bases outside the gene matches: 6. Germline values: CDR1 SGHDT, CDR2 YYEEEE.

The chain couples TRBV5-6 to TRBJ1-6; D not resolved. The CDR3 runs to 13 residues. V lost 6 bases and J 0 bases, leaving 4 bases between the germline ends. Per the germline V gene, CDR1 is SGHDT and CDR2 is YYEEEE. CDR3 loop: CASTSSYNSPLHF. The CDR3 nucleotides are TGTGCCAGCACGAGCTCCTATAATTCACCCCTCCACTTT.

The chain is built from TRBV2 and TRBJ2-7; no clear D gene. Germline lookup yields CDR1 SNHLY and CDR2 FYNNEI. V lost 4 bases and J lost 0, with 7 bases in between. The CDR3 is 13 residues long. CDR3 DNA: TGTGCCAGCAGTGGGCTGTTCTCCTACGAGCAGTACTTC. Residues: CASSGLFSYEQYF.

The V gene is TRBV2, the J gene TRBJ2-1; 8 bases agree with TRBD2. The CDR3 runs to 15 residues. Losses at the gene ends were 3 bases for V and 5 bases for J; bases not matched to a gene: 6. Germline V gives CDR1 SNHLY, CDR2 FYNNEI. CDR3: CASSDWAGGNNEQFF. CDR3 DNA: TGTGCCAGCAGTGACTGGGCGGGGGGTAACAATGAGCAGTTCTTC.

The chain is built from TRBV28 and TRBJ2-3; D not certain. The CDR3 contains 16 residues. The V end lost 5 bases, the J end lost 0 bases, and 15 bases lay between the germline ends. Looked up from germline, CDR1 is MDHEN and CDR2 is SYDVKM. The CDR3 is CASSAHLGFSTDTQYF. For the CDR3, the DNA is TGTGCCAGCAGTGCGCATCTAGGATTTAGCACAGATACGCAGTATTTT.

V gene TRBV7-9 combines with J gene TRBJ1-5; D is undetermined. V lost 1 base and J 0 bases, leaving 13 bases between the germline ends. From germline, CDR1 is SEHNR and CDR2 FQNEAQ (reference sequence). CDR3 length equals 17 residues. CDR3 residues: CASSLEGTPDSNQPQHF. In DNA form, the CDR3 reads TGTGCCAGCAGCTTAGAAGGAACACCGGATAGCAATCAGCCCCAGCATTTT.

The J gene is TRBJ1-2, the V gene TRBV7-2, with D hard to call. There are 13 residues in the CDR3. Germline-derived CDR1 and CDR2 are SGHTA and FQGNSA. Between the trimmed V and J ends, which lost 3 bases and 8 bases, there was a span of 13 bases. The CDR3 sequence is CASSFLRRSGYTF. DNA for the CDR3: TGTGCCAGCAGCTTCCTTCGCCGAAGCGGCTACACCTTC. The variable domain in full, completed from reference TRBV7-2 and TRBJ1-2, reads GAGVSQSPSNKVTEKGKDVELRCDPISGHTALYWYRQSLGQGLEFLIYFQGNSAPDKSGLPSDRFSAERTGGSVSTLTIQRTQQEDSAVYLCASSFLRRSGYTFGSGTRLTVV.

J is TRBJ2-3 and V is TRBV28; 10 nucleotides align to TRBD2. The CDR3 has 15 amino acids. Germline V gene lookup returns CDR1 MDHEN and CDR2 SYDVKM. The V and J ends lost 3 bases and 2 bases, in that order; junction bases with no gene match: 2. CDR3 nucleotides: TGTGCCAGCAGTTTCCTAGCGGGGGACACAGATACGCAGTATTTT. Translation gives CASSFLAGDTDTQYF. The full variable domain, its missing parts supplied by reference TRBV28 and TRBJ2-3, is DVKVTQSSRYLVKRTGEKVFLECVQDMDHENMFWYRQDPGLGLRLIYFSYDVKMKEKGDIPEGYSVSREKKERFSLILESASTNQTSMYLCASSFLAGDTDTQYFGPGTRLTVL.

The chain joins TRBV4-3 to TRBJ2-7; D may be TRBD2 (6 bases). The CDR3 runs to 13 residues. Trimming removed 3 bases from V and 5 bases from J, with 11 bases in between. Germline-derived CDR1 and CDR2 are LGHNA and YSLEER. The CDR3 DNA is TGCGCCAGCAGCCAGGAGGAGGGAAACGAGCAGTACTTC. Its translation: CASSQEEGNEQYF.

The V call is TRBV27, the J call TRBJ2-5, with D possibly being TRBD1 or TRBD2 (7 bases each). The CDR3 consists of 15 residues. The germline CDR1 and CDR2 sequences are MNHEY and SMNVEV (reference sequence). Trimming removed 2 bases from V and 1 base from J, with 11 bases in between. The CDR3 here is CASSLGRDSQETQYF. The CDR3 DNA follows: TGTGCCAGCAGTTTAGGGAGGGACAGCCAAGAGACCCAGTACTTC.

This clone has only one observation. The rearrangement uses TRBV5-6 and TRBJ2-7; D is possibly TRBD1 (6 bases). Germline CDR1 is SGHDT and CDR2 is YYEEEE. V lost 4 bases to trimming and J lost 1 base, with 9 bases between them. The CDR3 spans 13 residues. The CDR3 nucleotides are TGTGCCAGCAGCAGCACAGGGTCCTACGAGCAGTACTTC. Its translation: CASSSTGSYEQYF.

The chain combines TRBV4-2 with TRBJ1-2; D possibly corresponds to TRBD1 (6 bases). The germline V gene has CDR1 LGHNA and CDR2 YNFKEQ. The CDR3 length is 17 residues. Trimming pared 2 bases from V and 2 bases from J, leaving 18 bases between. The CDR3 nucleotides are TGTGCCAGCAGCCAAATCGGGACAACGGGTACCAACTATGGCTACACCTTC. Translated: CASSQIGTTGTNYGYTF.

V and J are TRBV29-1 and TRBJ2-1, with D possibly matching TRBD2 (5 bases). This CDR3 has 14 residues. Per germline, CDR1 SQVTM and CDR2 ANQGSEA. The V and J ends lost 6 bases and 0 bases respectively, with 12 bases between them. CDR3 bases: TGCAGCGTCCCTACGGGGATCTCCTACAATGAGCAGTTCTTC. Its translation is CSVPTGISYNEQFF.

This chain joins TRBV5-4 and TRBJ1-1; D call uncertain. Germline assignment: CDR1 SGHNT and CDR2 YYREEE (reference sequence). This CDR3 comprises 13 residues. Trimming pared 5 bases from V and 6 bases from J, leaving 14 bases between. The CDR3 reads CASSFLGEAEAFF. DNA for the CDR3: TGTGCCAGCAGTTTCCTCGGGGAGGCTGAAGCTTTCTTT.

This clone was detected a few times. V is TRBV4-3 and J is TRBJ2-1; D is unclear. The germline V gene has CDR1 LGHNA and CDR2 YSLEER. The length of the CDR3 is 15 residues. Between the trimmed V and J ends, which lost 0 bases and 3 bases, there was a span of 9 bases. DNA of the CDR3: TGCGCCAGCAGCCAAGACCCACCAGACTACAATGAGCAGTTCTTC. Translated: CASSQDPPDYNEQFF.

This clone was seen a handful of times. The chain joins TRBV5-1 to TRBJ1-3, with D maybe TRBD1 (5 bases). This CDR3 spans 16 amino acids. V lost 0 bases to trimming and J lost 0 bases, with 10 bases between them. Germline CDR1 is SGHRS and CDR2 is YFSETQ. The DNA of the CDR3 is TGCGCCAGCAGCTTGGACAGGCTTGGCTCTGGAAACACCATATATTTT. It translates to CASSLDRLGSGNTIYF.